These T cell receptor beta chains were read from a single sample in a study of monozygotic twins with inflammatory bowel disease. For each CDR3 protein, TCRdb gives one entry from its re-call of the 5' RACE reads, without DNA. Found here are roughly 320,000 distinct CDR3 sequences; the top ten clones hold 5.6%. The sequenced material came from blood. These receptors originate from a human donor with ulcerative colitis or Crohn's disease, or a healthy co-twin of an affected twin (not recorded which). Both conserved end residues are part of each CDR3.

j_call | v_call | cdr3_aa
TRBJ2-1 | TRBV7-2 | CASSRGTSQGEQFF
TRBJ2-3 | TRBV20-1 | CSAPGAGGGFDTQYF
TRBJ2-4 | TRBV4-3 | CASSPRESLAKNIQYF
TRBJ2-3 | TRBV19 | CASSINKDHTDTQYF
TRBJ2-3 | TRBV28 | CASSGGGPRTDTQYF
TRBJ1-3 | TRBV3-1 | CASSQQGYSGNTIYF
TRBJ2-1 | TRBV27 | CASSRIGVGRGEQFF
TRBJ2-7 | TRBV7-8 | CASSLDRSGSYEQYF
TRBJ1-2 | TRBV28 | CASGRGLPADGYTF
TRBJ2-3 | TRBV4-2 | CASSQVGGASRTDTQYF
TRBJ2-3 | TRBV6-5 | CASRQGLDTQYF
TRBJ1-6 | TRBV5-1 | CASSDNSYNSPLHF
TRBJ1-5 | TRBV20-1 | CSASDTGTGTGRGQPQHF
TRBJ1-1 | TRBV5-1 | CASSRHGQTNTEAFF
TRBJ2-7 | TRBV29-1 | CSVDGIGEGPTYEQYF
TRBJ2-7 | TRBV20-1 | CSATEDRDEQYF
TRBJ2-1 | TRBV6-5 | CASSYSRTSGGASYNEQFF
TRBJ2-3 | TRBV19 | CASSSRADTQYF
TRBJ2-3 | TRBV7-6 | CASSLGPTDTQYF
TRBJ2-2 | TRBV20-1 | CSATPDYFLKAGELFF
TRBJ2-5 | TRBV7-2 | CASSLAPTSGLAVTQYF
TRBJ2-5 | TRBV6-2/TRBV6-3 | CASSYIGPRTQYF
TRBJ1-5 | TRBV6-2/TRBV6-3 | CASRDTGVSNQPQHF
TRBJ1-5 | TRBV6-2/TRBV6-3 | CASSNSYSNQPQHF
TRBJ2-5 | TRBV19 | CASSRGQGSRETQYF
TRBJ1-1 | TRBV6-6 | CASSMAGAATEAFF
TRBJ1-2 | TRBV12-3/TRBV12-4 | CASSSPGQVNYGYTF
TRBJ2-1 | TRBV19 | CASSILWAREGTLVYNEQFF
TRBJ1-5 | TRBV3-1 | CASSHRGINQPQHF
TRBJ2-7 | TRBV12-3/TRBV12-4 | CASSYTGTGIYEQYF